This T cell receptor (beta chain) was captured in a study of CD8 T cells in ankylosing spondylitis. V was trimmed by 2 bases and J by 9 bases, leaving 11 bases between them. Germline CDR1 and CDR2: DFQATT and SNEGSKA (reference sequence). The CDR3 spans 12 residues. In the case of this clonotype: The antigen remains unidentified.

Study-wide results and caveats: There was reportedly significant enrichment of clones that were disease-linked in matched ankylosing spondylitis synovial fluid. In ankylosing spondylitis blood, a motif of roughly 8 highly homologous TCR beta variants appeared characteristic. Disease-linked clones were found to be CD8+ and relatively rare in peripheral blood.

Making the TCR beta libraries involved quantitative 5'-RACE with molecular barcodes. TCRdb called the 5' RACE reads again in MiXCR, with one record for every CDR3 protein. The table lists nearly 250,000 distinct CDR3 sequences, roughly a third of them singletons. The chain links TRBV20-1 to TRBJ2-1, with D possibly matching TRBD1 (6 bases). Sequencing used blood, either unsorted or a sorted T cell fraction (not recorded which). This TCR was sampled from a male donor with ankylosing spondylitis or in good health (not recorded which). CDR3: CSARPIRGEQFF. CDR3 coding DNA: TGCAGTGCTAGACCCATCAGGGGTGAGCAGTTCTTC.